What follows are 18 T cell receptor beta chains derived from one specimen sequenced in a study of T cell repertoires in cytomegalovirus infection. TCRdb reprocessed the reads via MiXCR and lists one record per CDR3 protein. The sample holds some 440,000 distinct CDR3 sequences, under 40% seen once. The sequenced material came from PBMCs. The receptors were sampled from a human donor in good health (CMV status not recorded). Some clones in this sample may be carry-over from other donors' samples.

This clonotype was recorded once. This clone may be a read error of a much larger clone one base away. The chain combines TRBV7-2 with TRBJ2-3, with TRBD2 matching over 8 bases. This CDR3 contains 16 residues. From germline, CDR1 is SGHTA and CDR2 FQGNSA. The CDR3, as DNA: TGTGCCAGCAGCTTAGCTAGCGGGGTGTTCACAGATACGAAGTATTTT. This encodes CASSLASGVFTDTKYF.

The table lists this clonotype with many counts. The chain couples TRBV7-9 to TRBJ2-1; 11 bases match TRBD2. The V gene's germline CDR1 is SEHNR and CDR2 FQNEAQ (reference sequence). Unmatched junction bases numbered 13, after V lost 2 bases and J lost 7 bases. The CDR3 totals 18 residues. This chain's CDR3 is CASSLPPRLAGGRNEQFF. Here the CDR3 DNA reads TGTGCCAGCAGCTTACCCCCTAGATTAGCGGGGGGGCGAAATGAGCAGTTCTTC. Using reference TRBV7-9 and TRBJ2-1 for the parts outside the CDR3, the full variable domain is DTGVSQNPRHKITKRGQNVTFRCDPISEHNRLYWYRQTLGQGPEFLTYFQNEAQLEKSRLLSDRFSAERPKGSFSTLEIQRTEQGDSAMYLCASSLPPRLAGGRNEQFFGPGTRLTVL.

This clonotype was seen many times. V is TRBV7-9 and J is TRBJ1-5, with D hard to call. Trimming shortened V by 0 bases and J by 7 bases, and 4 bases separated the two germline ends. The CDR3 covers 12 residues. Germline loops: CDR1 SEHNR, CDR2 FQNEAQ (reference sequence). CDR3 coding DNA: TGTGCCAGCAGCTTAGCAGGGCAGCCCCAGCATTTT. Translated, it gives CASSLAGQPQHF.

This clonotype has more than one count but fewer than ten. The chain links TRBV27 to TRBJ1-1, with D possibly TRBD1 on 6 matching bases. Germline-derived CDR1 and CDR2 are MNHEY and SMNVEV (reference sequence). The CDR3 sequence is 14 residues long. Between the trimmed V and J ends, which lost 3 bases and 4 bases, there was a span of 12 bases. The CDR3: CASSLPGAGTEAFF. The CDR3 DNA reads TGTGCCAGCAGTTTGCCGGGGGCGGGCACTGAAGCTTTCTTT.

The sample holds a few counts of this clonotype. The chain employs TRBV6-1 and TRBJ2-1; D gene ambiguous. The CDR3 has 13 residues. V was cut by 6 bases and J by 1 base, with 7 bases left in between. The germline V gene has CDR1 MNHNS and CDR2 SASEGT. This CDR3 reads CASRTQSYNEQFF. The CDR3 region has the DNA TGTGCCAGCAGGACTCAGTCCTACAATGAGCAGTTCTTC.

V is TRBV28 and J is TRBJ2-5; TRBD2 agrees at 12 bases. Germline CDR1 is MDHEN and CDR2 is SYDVKM. V trimming: 6 bases; J trimming: 0 bases; junction bases outside the gene matches: 11. The CDR3 is made up of 18 amino acids. CDR3 loop: CASSTRASGGDYQETQYF. The CDR3, as DNA: TGTGCCAGCAGCACCAGGGCTAGCGGGGGGGATTACCAAGAGACCCAGTACTTC.

Ten or more counts support this clonotype. The rearrangement uses TRBV7-8 and TRBJ1-2; D not certain. The CDR3 is made up of 17 amino acids. Trimming took off 2 bases at V and 6 bases at J, with 22 bases between the two ends. Germline V gives CDR1 SGHVS, CDR2 FQNEAQ. The DNA for the CDR3 is TGTGCCAGCAGCTTAATTCGAGGAGACACCCAACTCGATGGCTACACCTTC. Its translation: CASSLIRGDTQLDGYTF.

This clonotype was recorded a few times. The chain couples TRBV6-5 to TRBJ1-2; D remains ambiguous. CDR3 length: 14 amino acids. Between the trimmed V and J ends, which lost 6 bases and 4 bases, there was a span of 15 bases. Germline CDR1 and CDR2: MNHEY and SVGAGI. CDR3 bases: TGTGCCAGCAGCCCCAATGGGATTCCCTATGGCTACACCTTC. Its translation: CASSPNGIPYGYTF.

Many counts were recorded for this clonotype. V gene TRBV4-1 combines with J gene TRBJ1-1, with D unclear. Germline V gene sequence: CDR1 MGHRA, CDR2 YSYEKL. The CDR3 loop spans 14 amino acids. Trimming took off 0 bases at V and 1 base at J, with 6 bases between the two ends. Written as DNA, the CDR3 is TGCGCCAGCAGCCAAGACTCCCCGAACACTGAAGCTTTCTTT. Its translation is CASSQDSPNTEAFF.

In this sample, this clonotype turned up a few times. The J gene is TRBJ2-1, the V gene TRBV28, with D uncertain. CDR3 length: 12 residues. Germline values: CDR1 MDHEN, CDR2 SYDVKM. Trimming left V 3 bases short and J 9 bases short, with 9 bases between. The CDR3 here is CASSFAPTEQFF. For the CDR3, the DNA is TGTGCCAGCAGTTTTGCCCCTACTGAGCAGTTCTTC.

This clonotype was seen a few times. The chain joins TRBV20-1 to TRBJ2-3; D may be TRBD2 (7 bases). The CDR3 extends over 13 amino acids. CDR1 and CDR2 (germline): DFQATT, SNEGSKA (reference sequence). Deletions cut 3 bases from V and 3 bases from J, with 10 bases between. The CDR3 nucleotides read TGCAGTGCTAGGGGGGGGGCGACAGATACGCAGTATTTT. Residues: CSARGGATDTQYF.

This clonotype appeared a few times. CDR3 bases: TGTGCCAGCAGCTTAGGGGTTGGAACTAATGAAAAACTGTTTTTT. As protein: CASSLGVGTNEKLFF. The chain recombines TRBV11-2 with TRBJ1-4; D is undetermined. V lost 1 base to trimming and J lost 1 base, with 7 bases between them. CDR1 and CDR2 from the germline V gene are SGHAT and FQNNGV. The CDR3 has 15 residues. The full variable domain, with the rest looked up from reference TRBV11-2 and TRBJ1-4, is EAGVAQSPRYKIIEKRQSVAFWCNPISGHATLYWYQQILGQGPKLLIQFQNNGVVDDSQLPKDRFSAERLKGVDSTLKIQPAKLEDSAVYLCASSLGVGTNEKLFFGSGTQLSVL.

Points on this clonotype: A read error may be the cause here, since a much bigger clone is one base away. The V and J genes are TRBV6-1 and TRBJ2-7, with 7 bases identical to TRBD2. This CDR3 has 12 residues. CDR1 and CDR2 from the germline V gene are MNHNS and SASEGT. After removal of 6 bases from V and 2 bases from J, the junction contained 1 base not matched to a gene. The CDR3 reads CASRGGTYEQYF. CDR3 nucleotide sequence: TGTGCCAGCAGGGGGGGGACCTACGAGCAGTACTTC.

The chain couples TRBV28 to TRBJ1-5; the match to TRBD1 covers 7 bases. This CDR3 is 14 amino acids long. Germline V lookup: CDR1 MDHEN, CDR2 SYDVKM. Unmatched junction bases numbered 8, after V lost 7 bases and J lost 5 bases. The chain's CDR3 is CASNGQEEDQPQHF. The CDR3 coding sequence is TGTGCCAGCAACGGACAGGAGGAAGATCAGCCCCAGCATTTT.

This chain connects TRBV2 to TRBJ1-2; no reliable D call. This CDR3 is 11 amino acids long. Trimming removed 3 bases from V and 8 bases from J, with 7 bases in between. Per germline, CDR1 SNHLY and CDR2 FYNNEI. The CDR3 nucleotides read TGTGCCAGCAGTGACAATCGCGGCTACACCTTC. It codes for CASSDNRGYTF.

As concerns this clonotype: As the CDR3 is not closed by the conserved phenylalanine or tryptophan, this likely results from a read error. The V and J genes are TRBV19 and TRBJ1-6, with D uncertain. The CDR3 covers 15 residues. Trimming left V 7 bases short and J 10 bases short, with 20 bases between. In germline, CDR1 is LNHDA, CDR2 SQIVND (reference sequence). The CDR3 loop is CASNDKPFNPSPLHS. Here the CDR3 DNA reads TGTGCCAGTAACGACAAACCCTTCAATCCCTCACCCCTCCACTCT.

The gene calls are TRBV20-1 and TRBJ1-5, with unresolved D. Germline V gene lookup returns CDR1 DFQATT and CDR2 SNEGSKA (reference sequence). The CDR3 runs 12 residues. The V end lost 5 bases, the J end lost 4 bases, and 9 bases lay between the germline ends. CDR3 in DNA: TGCAGTGCTGAAGAGACTAATCAGCCCCAGCATTTT. Residues: CSAEETNQPQHF.

This clonotype was observed a few times. The chain uses TRBV7-6 and TRBJ2-2, with 7 bases lining up with TRBD1. Germline V gene sequence: CDR1 SGHVS, CDR2 FNYEAQ. The CDR3 has 16 amino acids. Trimming cost V 5 bases and J 5 bases; bases outside gene matches: 11. In DNA, the CDR3 is TGTGCCAGCAGCCTTGGCACGGGACAGAGAACCGGGGAGCTGTTTTTT. Amino acids: CASSLGTGQRTGELFF.